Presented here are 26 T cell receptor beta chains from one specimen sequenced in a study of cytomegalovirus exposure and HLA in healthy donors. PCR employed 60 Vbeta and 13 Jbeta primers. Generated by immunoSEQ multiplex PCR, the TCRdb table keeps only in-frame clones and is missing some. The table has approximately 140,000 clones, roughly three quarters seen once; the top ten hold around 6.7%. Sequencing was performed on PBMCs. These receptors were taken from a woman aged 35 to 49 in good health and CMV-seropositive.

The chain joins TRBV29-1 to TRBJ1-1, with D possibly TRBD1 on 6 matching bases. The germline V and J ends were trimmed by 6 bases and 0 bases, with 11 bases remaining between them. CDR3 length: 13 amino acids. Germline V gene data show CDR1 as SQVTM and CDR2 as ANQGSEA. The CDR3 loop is CSVTGTLNTEAFF. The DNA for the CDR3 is TGCAGCGTCACCGGGACACTGAACACTGAAGCTTTCTTT.

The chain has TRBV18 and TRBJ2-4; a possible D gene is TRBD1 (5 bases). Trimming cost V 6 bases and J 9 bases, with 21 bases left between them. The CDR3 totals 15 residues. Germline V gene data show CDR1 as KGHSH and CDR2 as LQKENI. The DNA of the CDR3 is TGTGCCAGCTCGAGCCCGCCCCAGCAAAGGGGCATTCAGTACTTC. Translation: CASSSPPQQRGIQYF. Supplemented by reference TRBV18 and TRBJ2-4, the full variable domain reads NAGVMQNPRHLVRRRGQEARLRCSPMKGHSHVYWYRQLPEEGLKFMVYLQKENIIDESGMPKERFSAEFPKEGPSILRIQQVVRGDSAAYFCASSSPPQQRGIQYFGAGTRLSVL.

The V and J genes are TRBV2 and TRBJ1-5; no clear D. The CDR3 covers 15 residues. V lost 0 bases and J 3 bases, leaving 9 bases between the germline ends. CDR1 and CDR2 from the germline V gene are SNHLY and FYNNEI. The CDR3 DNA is TGTGCCAGCAGTGAAGCCCGGTCTTTCAATCAGCCCCAGCATTTT. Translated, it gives CASSEARSFNQPQHF.

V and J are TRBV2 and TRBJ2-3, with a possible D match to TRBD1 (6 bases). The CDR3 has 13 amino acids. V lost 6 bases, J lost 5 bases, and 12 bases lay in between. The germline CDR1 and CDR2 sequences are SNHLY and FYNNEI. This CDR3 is CASRRRGGDTQYF. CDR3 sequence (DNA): TGTGCCAGCAGAAGGAGAGGGGGAGATACGCAGTATTTT.

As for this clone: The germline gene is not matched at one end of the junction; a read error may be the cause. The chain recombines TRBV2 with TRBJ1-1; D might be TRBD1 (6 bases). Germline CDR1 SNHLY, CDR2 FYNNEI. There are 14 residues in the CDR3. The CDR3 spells CASSPGTGLRELSF. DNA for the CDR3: TGTGCCAGCAGCCCCGGAACAGGGCTTCGAGAGCTTTCTTTT.

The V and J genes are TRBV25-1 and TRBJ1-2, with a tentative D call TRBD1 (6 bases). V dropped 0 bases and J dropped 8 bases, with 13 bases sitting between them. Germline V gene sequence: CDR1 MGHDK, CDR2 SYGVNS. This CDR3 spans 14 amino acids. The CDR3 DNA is TGTGCCAGCAGTGAATATGGGGGGGGCCGGGGCTACACCTTC. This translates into CASSEYGGGRGYTF.

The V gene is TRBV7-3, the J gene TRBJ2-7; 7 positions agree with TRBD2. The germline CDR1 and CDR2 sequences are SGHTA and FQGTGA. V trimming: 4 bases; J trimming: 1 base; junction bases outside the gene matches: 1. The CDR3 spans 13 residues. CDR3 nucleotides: TGTGCCAGCAGCTCGGGACTATCCTACGAGCAGTACTTC. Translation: CASSSGLSYEQYF.

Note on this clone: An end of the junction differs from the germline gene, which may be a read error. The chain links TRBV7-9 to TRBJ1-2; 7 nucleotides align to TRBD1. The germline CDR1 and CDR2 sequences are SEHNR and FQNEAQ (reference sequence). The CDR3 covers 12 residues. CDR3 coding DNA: TGTTCCAGCAGCTCAGGGGGTCTCGGCTACACCTTC. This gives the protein CSSSSGGLGYTF.

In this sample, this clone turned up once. CDR3 nucleotide sequence: TGTGCCAGCGGAGGAGTATCAGCCAAAAACATTCAGTACTTC. This translates into CASGGVSAKNIQYF. The rearrangement links TRBV28 to TRBJ2-4, with D maybe TRBD2 (5 bases). Germline V gene sequence: CDR1 MDHEN, CDR2 SYDVKM. This CDR3 has 14 amino acids. V gave up 8 bases and J gave up 0 bases, with 11 bases separating them.

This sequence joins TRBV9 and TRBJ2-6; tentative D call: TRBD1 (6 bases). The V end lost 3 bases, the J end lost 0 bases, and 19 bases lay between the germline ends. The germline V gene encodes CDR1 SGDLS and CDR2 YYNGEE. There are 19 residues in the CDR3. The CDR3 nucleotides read TGTGCCAGCAGCGCTACAGGGATCCTCTTCTCCTCTGGGGCCAACGTCCTGACTTTC. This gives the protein CASSATGILFSSGANVLTF.

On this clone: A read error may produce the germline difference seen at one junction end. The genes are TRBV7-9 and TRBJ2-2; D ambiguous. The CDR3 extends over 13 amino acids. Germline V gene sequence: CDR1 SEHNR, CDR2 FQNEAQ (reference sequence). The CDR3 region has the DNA TGTTCCAGCAGCTCCCCCGGTGCCGGGGAGCTGTTTTTT. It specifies CSSSSPGAGELFF.

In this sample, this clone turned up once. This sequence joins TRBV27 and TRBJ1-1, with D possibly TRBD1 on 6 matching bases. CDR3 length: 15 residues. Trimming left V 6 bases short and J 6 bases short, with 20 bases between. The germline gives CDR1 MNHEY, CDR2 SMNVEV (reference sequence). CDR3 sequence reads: CASSHKGSQGSEAFF. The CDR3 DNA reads TGTGCCAGCAGCCACAAAGGGTCGCAGGGGTCTGAAGCTTTCTTT.

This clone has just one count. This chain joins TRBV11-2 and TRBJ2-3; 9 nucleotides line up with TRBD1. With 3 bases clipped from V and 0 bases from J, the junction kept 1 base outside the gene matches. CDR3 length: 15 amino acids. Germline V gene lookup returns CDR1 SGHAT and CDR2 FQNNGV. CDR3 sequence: CASSFDRGSTDTQYF. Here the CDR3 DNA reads TGTGCCAGCAGCTTCGACAGGGGGAGCACAGATACGCAGTATTTT.

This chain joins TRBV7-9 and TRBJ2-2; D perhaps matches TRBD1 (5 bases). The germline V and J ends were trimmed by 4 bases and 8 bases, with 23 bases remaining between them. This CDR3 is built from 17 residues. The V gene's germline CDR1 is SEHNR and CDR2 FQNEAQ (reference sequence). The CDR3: CASSSLNRATDKGELFF. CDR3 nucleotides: TGTGCCAGCAGCTCATTGAACCGGGCTACGGACAAGGGGGAGCTGTTTTTT. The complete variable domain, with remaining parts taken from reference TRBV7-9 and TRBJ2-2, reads DTGVSQNPRHKITKRGQNVTFRCDPISEHNRLYWYRQTLGQGPEFLTYFQNEAQLEKSRLLSDRFSAERPKGSFSTLEIQRTEQGDSAMYLCASSSLNRATDKGELFFGEGSRLTVL.

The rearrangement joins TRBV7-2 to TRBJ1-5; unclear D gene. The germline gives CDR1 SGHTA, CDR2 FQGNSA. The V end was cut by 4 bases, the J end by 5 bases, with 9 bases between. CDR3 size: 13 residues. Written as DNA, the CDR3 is TGTGCCAGCAGCTGGACTCAGGATCAGCCCCAGCATTTT. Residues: CASSWTQDQPQHF.

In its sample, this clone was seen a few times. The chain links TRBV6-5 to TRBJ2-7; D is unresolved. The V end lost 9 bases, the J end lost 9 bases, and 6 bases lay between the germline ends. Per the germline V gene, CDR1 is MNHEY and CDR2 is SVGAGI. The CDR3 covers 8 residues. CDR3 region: CARGRQYF. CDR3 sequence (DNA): TGTGCCAGGGGCCGGCAGTACTTC.

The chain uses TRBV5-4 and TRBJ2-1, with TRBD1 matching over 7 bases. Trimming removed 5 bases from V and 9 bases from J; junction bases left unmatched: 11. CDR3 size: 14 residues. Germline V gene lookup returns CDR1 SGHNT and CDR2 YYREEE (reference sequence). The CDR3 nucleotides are TGTGCCAGCAGTACGGGACAGACTGGGTCTGAGCAGTTCTTC. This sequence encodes CASSTGQTGSEQFF. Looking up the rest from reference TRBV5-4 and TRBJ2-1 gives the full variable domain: ETGVTQSPTHLIKTRGQQVTLRCSSQSGHNTVSWYQQALGQGPQFIFQYYREEENGRGNFPPRFSGLQFPNYSSELNVNALELDDSALYLCASSTGQTGSEQFFGPGTRLTVL.

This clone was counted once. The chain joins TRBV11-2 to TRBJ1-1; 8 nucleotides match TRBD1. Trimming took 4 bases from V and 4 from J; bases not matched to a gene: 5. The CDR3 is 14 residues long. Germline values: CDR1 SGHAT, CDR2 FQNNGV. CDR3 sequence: CASSYGQGGTEAFF. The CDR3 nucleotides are TGTGCCAGCAGCTATGGACAGGGAGGCACTGAAGCTTTCTTT.

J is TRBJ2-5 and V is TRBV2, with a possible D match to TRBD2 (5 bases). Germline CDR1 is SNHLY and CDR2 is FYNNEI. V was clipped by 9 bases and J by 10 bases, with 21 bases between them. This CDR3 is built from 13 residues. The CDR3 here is CASTSGWPSLQYF. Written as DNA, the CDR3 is TGTGCCAGTACCTCGGGCTGGCCTAGCCTCCAGTACTTC. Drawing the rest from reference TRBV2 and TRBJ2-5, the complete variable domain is EPEVTQTPSHQVTQMGQEVILRCVPISNHLYFYWYRQILGQKVEFLVSFYNNEISEKSEIFDDQFSVERPDGSNFTLKIRSTKLEDSAMYFCASTSGWPSLQYFGPGTRLLVL.

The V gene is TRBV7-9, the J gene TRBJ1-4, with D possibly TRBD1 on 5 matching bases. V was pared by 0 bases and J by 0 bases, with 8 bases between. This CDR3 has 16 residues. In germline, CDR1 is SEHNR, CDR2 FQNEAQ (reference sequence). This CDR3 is CASSLAAGPTNEKLFF. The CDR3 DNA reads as TGTGCCAGCAGCTTAGCGGCGGGGCCAACTAATGAAAAACTGTTTTTT.

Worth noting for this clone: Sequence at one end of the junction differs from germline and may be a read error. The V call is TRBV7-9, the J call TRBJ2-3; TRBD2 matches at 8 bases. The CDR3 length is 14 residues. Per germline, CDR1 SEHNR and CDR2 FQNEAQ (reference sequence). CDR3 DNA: TGTTCCAGCAGCTGGGGACTAGTTCCAGATACGCAGTATTTT. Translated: CSSSWGLVPDTQYF.

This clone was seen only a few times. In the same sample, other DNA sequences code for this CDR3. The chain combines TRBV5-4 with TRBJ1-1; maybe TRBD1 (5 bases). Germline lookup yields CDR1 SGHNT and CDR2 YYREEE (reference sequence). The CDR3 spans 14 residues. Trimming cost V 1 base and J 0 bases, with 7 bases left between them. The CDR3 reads CASSLQGMNTEAFF. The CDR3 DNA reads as TGTGCCAGCAGCTTGCAGGGAATGAACACTGAAGCTTTCTTT. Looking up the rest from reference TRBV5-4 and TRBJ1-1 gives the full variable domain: ETGVTQSPTHLIKTRGQQVTLRCSSQSGHNTVSWYQQALGQGPQFIFQYYREEENGRGNFPPRFSGLQFPNYSSELNVNALELDDSALYLCASSLQGMNTEAFFGQGTRLTVV.

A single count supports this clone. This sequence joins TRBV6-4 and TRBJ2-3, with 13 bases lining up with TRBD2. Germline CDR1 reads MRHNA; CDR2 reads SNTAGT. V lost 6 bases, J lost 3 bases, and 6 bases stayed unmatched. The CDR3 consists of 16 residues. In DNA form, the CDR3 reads TGTGCCAGCAGACGGACTAGCGGGGGTGCTACAGATACGCAGTATTTT. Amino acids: CASRRTSGGATDTQYF.

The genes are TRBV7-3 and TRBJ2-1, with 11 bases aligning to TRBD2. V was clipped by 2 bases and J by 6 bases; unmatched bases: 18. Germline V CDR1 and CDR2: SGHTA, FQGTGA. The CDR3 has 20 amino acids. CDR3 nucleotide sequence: TGTGCCAGCAGCTTAGAGGCCCCCGCTAGCGGGGGGCCGCGAGGCAATGAGCAGTTCTTC. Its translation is CASSLEAPASGGPRGNEQFF.

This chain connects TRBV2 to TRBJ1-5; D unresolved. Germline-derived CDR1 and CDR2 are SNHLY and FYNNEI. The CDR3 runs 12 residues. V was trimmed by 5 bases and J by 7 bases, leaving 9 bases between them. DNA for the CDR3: TGTGCCAGCAGTCCAGATAACCAGCCCCAGCATTTT. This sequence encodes CASSPDNQPQHF.

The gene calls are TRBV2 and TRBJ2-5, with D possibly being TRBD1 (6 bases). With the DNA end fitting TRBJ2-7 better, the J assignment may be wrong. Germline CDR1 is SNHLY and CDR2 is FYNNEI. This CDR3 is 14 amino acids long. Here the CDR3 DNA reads TGTGCCAGCAGCGAGGACAGAGGGCTCTACGAGCAGTACTTC. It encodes CASSEDRGLYEQYF.